One and the same sample provided the 19 T cell receptor beta chains below, sequenced in a study of PD-L1 blockade in urothelial cancer. Using immunoSEQ multiplex PCR, the repertoire was profiled, and TCRdb retains in-frame clones only, with some absent. The table lists more than 80,000 clones, about 81% of them singletons. The sequencing used PBMCs, collected around atezolizumab (anti-PD-L1) treatment. These receptor sequences come from a man between 65 and 85 years old with urothelial cancer.

The chain has TRBV25-1 and TRBJ1-2; tentative D call: TRBD1 (6 bases). V dropped 4 bases and J dropped 4 bases, with 13 bases sitting between them. CDR3 length equals 14 residues. CDR1 is MGHDK and CDR2 is SYGVNS in the germline V gene. The CDR3 spells CASSGSTGSYGYTF. The CDR3 DNA is TGTGCCAGCAGTGGTTCGACAGGAAGCTATGGCTACACCTTC.

The V call is TRBV19, the J call TRBJ1-5; D ambiguous. Germline assignment: CDR1 LNHDA and CDR2 SQIVND (reference sequence). V lost 6 bases and J 6 bases, leaving 9 bases between the germline ends. CDR3 size: 12 residues. DNA of the CDR3: TGTGCCAGTAGATCTGAGGGTCAGCCCCAGCATTTT. Translated: CASRSEGQPQHF.

The chain couples TRBV14 to TRBJ2-3; D might be TRBD2 (5 bases). Per the germline V gene, CDR1 is SGHDN and CDR2 is FVKESK. This CDR3 has 16 residues. V lost 0 bases, J lost 5 bases, and 15 bases lay in between. CDR3 sequence (DNA): TGTGCCAGCAGCCAAGATATAGGACTTTCCATAGATACGCAGTATTTT. This translates into CASSQDIGLSIDTQYF. Complete variable domain (other parts from reference TRBV14 and TRBJ2-3): EAGVTQFPSHSVIEKGQTVTLRCDPISGHDNLYWYRRVMGKEIKFLLHFVKESKQDESGMPNNRFLAERTGGTYSTLKVQPAELEDSGVYFCASSQDIGLSIDTQYFGPGTRLTVL.

This chain links TRBV4-1 with TRBJ1-3; unclear D gene. V was cut by 4 bases and J by 4 bases, with 17 bases left in between. Germline CDR1 MGHRA, CDR2 YSYEKL. The CDR3 is 16 residues long. CDR3 bases: TGCGCCAGCAGCCTCTCATCTGGAGTCTCCGGAAACACCATATATTTT. This sequence encodes CASSLSSGVSGNTIYF.

The rearrangement uses TRBV27 and TRBJ1-4; D unresolved. Germline V CDR1 and CDR2: MNHEY, SMNVEV (reference sequence). The CDR3 consists of 14 residues. Trimming removed 8 bases from V and 2 bases from J, with 12 bases in between. CDR3: CASRSGRTNEKLFF. CDR3 sequence (DNA): TGTGCCAGCCGGTCGGGGAGGACTAATGAAAAACTGTTTTTT.

The chain has TRBV19 and TRBJ2-3, with 7 bases aligning to TRBD2. Germline CDR1 and CDR2: LNHDA and SQIVND (reference sequence). The CDR3 contains 13 residues. Germline trimming cut 4 bases from V and 4 bases from J; bases unmatched to any gene: 2. The CDR3 nucleotides read TGTGCCAGTAGTACGGCGGGAGCAGATACGCAGTATTTT. It specifies CASSTAGADTQYF. The whole variable domain, remainder taken from reference TRBV19 and TRBJ2-3, is DGGITQSPKYLFRKEGQNVTLSCEQNLNHDAMYWYRQDPGQGLRLIYYSQIVNDFQKGDIAEGYSVSREKKESFPLTVTSAQKNPTAFYLCASSTAGADTQYFGPGTRLTVL.

J is TRBJ1-2 and V is TRBV18; D might be TRBD1 (5 bases). The germline V and J ends were trimmed by 0 bases and 8 bases, with 10 bases remaining between them. Germline CDR1 and CDR2: KGHSH and LQKENI. This CDR3 region has 13 residues. CDR3 bases: TGTGCCAGCTCACCACCGGGGGGTGACGGCTACACCTTC. Amino acid sequence: CASSPPGGDGYTF.

The rearrangement links TRBV20-1 to TRBJ1-1, with D tentatively TRBD1 (6 bases). Germline CDR1 reads DFQATT; CDR2 reads SNEGSKA (reference sequence). V lost 6 bases and J 7 bases, leaving 12 bases between the germline ends. This CDR3 spans 11 amino acids. The CDR3 spells CSAHRAHEAFF. Here the CDR3 DNA reads TGCAGTGCCCACAGGGCTCATGAAGCTTTCTTT.

This clone was counted a few times. The V and J genes are TRBV5-1 and TRBJ2-1; 8 bases line up with TRBD1. V was pared by 2 bases and J by 4 bases, with 5 bases of the junction left unmatched. Germline V CDR1 and CDR2: SGHRS, YFSETQ. The CDR3 totals 15 residues. CDR3 loop: CASSFTGGEYNEQFF. The CDR3 nucleotides are TGCGCCAGCAGCTTTACAGGGGGAGAATACAATGAGCAGTTCTTC.

The chain uses TRBV19 and TRBJ2-3; tentatively, D is TRBD2 (8 bases). CDR3 length: 17 residues. V was trimmed by 4 bases and J by 6 bases, leaving 23 bases between them. CDR1 is LNHDA and CDR2 is SQIVND in the germline V gene (reference sequence). CDR3 in amino acids: CASSRQGRSGSGDTQYF. The CDR3 region has the DNA TGTGCCAGTAGTAGACAGGGAAGGAGCGGGAGTGGGGATACGCAGTATTTT. Complete variable domain (other parts from reference TRBV19 and TRBJ2-3): DGGITQSPKYLFRKEGQNVTLSCEQNLNHDAMYWYRQDPGQGLRLIYYSQIVNDFQKGDIAEGYSVSREKKESFPLTVTSAQKNPTAFYLCASSRQGRSGSGDTQYFGPGTRLTVL.

The CDR3 region is CAWSRRGPAFF. The CDR3 DNA reads TGTGCCTGGAGTAGAAGGGGGCCCGCTTTCTTT. This chain links TRBV30 with TRBJ1-1; 7 nucleotides match TRBD1. V trimming: 2 bases; J trimming: 11 bases; junction bases outside the gene matches: 5. Germline CDR1 reads GTSNPN; CDR2 reads SVGIG (reference sequence). The CDR3 runs 11 residues.

The chain couples TRBV11-2 to TRBJ1-2; no clear D. CDR3 size: 12 residues. Germline CDR1 reads SGHAT; CDR2 reads FQNNGV. Trimming took 5 bases from V and 4 from J, leaving 8 bases between them. CDR3 sequence reads: CASSPSIYGYTF. In nucleotides, the CDR3 is TGTGCCAGCAGCCCGAGCATCTATGGCTACACCTTC.

This clone came up a few times. The rearrangement links TRBV7-3 to TRBJ2-7; TRBD2 agrees at 7 bases. Germline assignment: CDR1 SGHTA and CDR2 FQGTGA. The trim removed 0 bases at V and 5 bases at J, leaving 4 bases unmatched. CDR3 size: 14 residues. Here the CDR3 DNA reads TGTGCCAGCAGCTTAACTAGCGGGTTAGACGAGCAGTACTTC. Translated: CASSLTSGLDEQYF. The complete variable domain, with remaining parts taken from reference TRBV7-3 and TRBJ2-7, reads GAGVSQTPSNKVTEKGKYVELRCDPISGHTALYWYRQSLGQGPEFLIYFQGTGAADDSGLPNDRFFAVRPEGSVSTLKIQRTERGDSAVYLCASSLTSGLDEQYFGPGTRLTVT.

The chain couples TRBV5-1 to TRBJ1-1, with D unclear. CDR3 length: 15 residues. V lost 0 bases to trimming and J lost 6 bases, with 15 bases between them. CDR1 is SGHRS and CDR2 is YFSETQ in the germline V gene. CDR3 nucleotide sequence: TGCGCCAGCAGCTTGGTGGAGGGTAGGAGTTCTGAAGCTTTCTTT. It translates to CASSLVEGRSSEAFF. The full variable domain, in which reference TRBV5-1 and TRBJ1-1 provide the parts outside the CDR3, is KAGVTQTPRYLIKTRGQQVTLSCSPISGHRSVSWYQQTPGQGLQFLFEYFSETQRNKGNFPGRFSGRQFSNSRSEMNVSTLELGDSALYLCASSLVEGRSSEAFFGQGTRLTVV.

As regards this clone: Germline and junction disagree at one end, which may indicate a read error. The identical CDR3 is also encoded by other nucleotide sequences in the sample. This chain uses TRBV4-3 with TRBJ1-2; D is perhaps TRBD1 (5 bases). The CDR3 length is 14 residues. The germline CDR1 and CDR2 sequences are LGHNA and YSLEER. For the CDR3, the DNA is TGCGCCAGCAGTCTAGGCCGGGGGAGTTATGGTTACACCTTC. Translated, it gives CASSLGRGSYGYTF.

This rearrangement joins TRBV4-1 to TRBJ2-7; TRBD1 aligns across 9 bases. The CDR3 has 16 residues. Germline V CDR1 and CDR2: MGHRA, YSYEKL. V was clipped by 2 bases and J by 1 base; unmatched bases: 6. CDR3 protein: CASSQLTGGESYEQYF. DNA for the CDR3: TGCGCCAGCAGCCAACTAACAGGGGGCGAATCCTACGAGCAGTACTTC.

This clone has just one count. This chain joins TRBV7-3 and TRBJ2-1; 9 bases align to TRBD2. The junction had 4 bases not matched to a gene; V was cut back by 5 bases and J by 8 bases. Germline loops: CDR1 SGHTA, CDR2 FQGTGA. The CDR3 consists of 13 residues. The CDR3 DNA sequence: TGTGCCAGCAGCATCCAGCGGGAGGATGAGCAGTTCTTC. It encodes CASSIQREDEQFF.

Here the CDR3 reads CASQGVNSYNEQFF. In DNA, the CDR3 is TGTGCCAGCCAAGGAGTGAACTCCTACAATGAGCAGTTCTTC. This chain uses TRBV11-3 with TRBJ2-1; no firm D call. V lost 8 bases and J lost 0, with 11 bases in between. Germline V gene sequence: CDR1 SGHNT, CDR2 YENEEA. The CDR3 loop spans 14 amino acids.

This clone was detected only a few times. The chain combines TRBV5-4 with TRBJ1-1; D not certain. CDR1 SGHNT and CDR2 YYREEE come from the germline V gene (reference sequence). V lost 5 bases and J 0 bases, leaving 8 bases between the germline ends. There are 13 residues in the CDR3. The CDR3 DNA sequence: TGTGCCAGCAGTACCGCGGTGAACACTGAAGCTTTCTTT. Its translation is CASSTAVNTEAFF.